These 17 T cell receptor beta chains originate from one sample sequenced in a study of blood T cell repertoires in COVID-19. Sequencing used immunoSEQ multiplex PCR; TCRdb keeps in-frame clones, though not all of them. In the table there are about 50,000 clones, approximately 82% of which are singletons. Sequenced input: PBMCs or T cells enriched from blood (not recorded which). The receptor set was obtained from a woman between 45 and 60 years old with acute COVID-19.

J is TRBJ1-2 and V is TRBV28, with unresolved D. The CDR3 length is 12 residues. V was pared by 8 bases and J by 8 bases, with 15 bases between. Germline CDR1 and CDR2: MDHEN and SYDVKM. This CDR3 is CASVAGPIGYTF. CDR3 sequence (DNA): TGTGCCAGCGTAGCGGGTCCAATCGGCTACACCTTC.

V and J are TRBV7-9 and TRBJ2-3; TRBD2 aligns across 12 bases. Germline assignment: CDR1 SEHNR and CDR2 FQNEAQ (reference sequence). V lost 5 bases and J lost 1; bases outside the gene matches: 10. The CDR3 length is 18 residues. The CDR3 loop is CASSQTSGGLPGTDTQYF. CDR3 DNA: TGTGCCAGCAGCCAAACTAGCGGGGGGCTCCCAGGCACAGATACGCAGTATTTT.

The chain employs TRBV18 and TRBJ2-7; D unclear. CDR1 KGHSH and CDR2 LQKENI come from the germline V gene. V lost 3 bases, J lost 4 bases, and 7 bases lay in between. The CDR3 runs to 12 residues. CDR3 loop: CASSPESYEQYF. The CDR3 DNA reads TGTGCCAGCTCACCTGAGTCTTACGAGCAGTACTTC.

This clone is a singleton in its sample. The J gene is TRBJ2-2, the V gene TRBV12-2; the D call in the table, TRBD2, was not verified against the DNA. TRBV12-2 is a listed pseudogene. CDR3 size: 16 residues. CDR3 nucleotide sequence: TGTGCAAGTCGCTTAGTCGCACTAGAAGGCACCGGGGAGCTGTTTTTT. Translation gives CASRLVALEGTGELFF.

This clone was recorded only once. The CDR3 DNA reads as TGTGCCAGCAGCTCACGGGAGGGGGTGGGGGAGCTGTTTTTT. Translated, it gives CASSSREGVGELFF. This chain connects TRBV7-8 to TRBJ2-2, with 8 bases fitting TRBD2. Germline V gene lookup returns CDR1 SGHVS and CDR2 FQNEAQ. With 4 bases clipped from V and 8 bases from J, the junction kept 6 bases outside the gene matches. This CDR3 is 14 amino acids long.

This chain joins TRBV6-5 and TRBJ2-7; TRBD2 is a possible D gene (6 bases). This CDR3 is built from 13 residues. The germline V and J ends were trimmed by 6 bases and 7 bases, with 16 bases remaining between them. Germline V gives CDR1 MNHEY, CDR2 SVGAGI. The CDR3 coding sequence is TGTGCCAGCAGGGCCGACATGGGAGGAGAGCAGTACTTC. Translating it yields CASRADMGGEQYF.

The CDR3 protein is CASSLMGGNQPQHF. DNA of the CDR3: TGTGCCAGCAGCTTAATGGGAGGGAACCAGCCCCAGCATTTT. The chain recombines TRBV5-8 with TRBJ1-5; D is uncertain. CDR3 length: 14 amino acids. Deletions cut 2 bases from V and 7 bases from J, with 13 bases between. The germline gives CDR1 SGHTS, CDR2 YDEGEE.

The V gene is TRBV12-3 or TRBV12-4, the J gene TRBJ2-7, with D perhaps TRBD1 (6 bases). CDR3 length equals 11 residues. Trimming took 6 bases from V and 7 from J, leaving 10 bases between them. The CDR3, as DNA: TGTGCCAGCAGACAACAGGGAGAGCAGTACTTC. It translates to CASRQQGEQYF.

J is TRBJ1-1 and V is TRBV5-1; TRBD1 is a possible D gene (5 bases). CDR3 length equals 15 residues. Germline V CDR1 and CDR2: SGHRS, YFSETQ. Trimming took off 2 bases at V and 1 base at J, with 12 bases between the two ends. The CDR3 is CASSFSGPPNTEAFF. The CDR3 DNA reads TGCGCCAGCAGCTTCTCAGGGCCACCGAACACTGAAGCTTTCTTT.

This clone appeared a few times. This sequence joins TRBV3-1 (or the pseudogene TRBV3-2) and TRBJ2-2; tentatively, D is TRBD2 (6 bases). The V end lost 4 bases, the J end lost 3 bases, and 12 bases lay between the germline ends. The CDR3 runs to 15 residues. Germline CDR1 and CDR2: LGHDT and YNNKEL (reference sequence). CDR3 protein: CASSPRLVDTGELFF. For the CDR3, the DNA is TGTGCCAGCAGCCCCCGACTAGTGGACACCGGGGAGCTGTTTTTT.

The genes are TRBV7-8 and TRBJ1-2; 10 bases are a match to TRBD1. Germline trimming cut 5 bases from V and 4 bases from J; bases unmatched to any gene: 10. There are 16 residues in the CDR3. Germline V gene lookup returns CDR1 SGHVS and CDR2 FQNEAQ. CDR3 amino acids: CASSPIATGGVYGYTF. CDR3 bases: TGTGCCAGCAGCCCGATTGCGACAGGGGGCGTCTATGGCTACACCTTC.

V usage is TRBV3-1 (or the pseudogene TRBV3-2) and J usage is TRBJ1-2; D not resolved. CDR1 is LGHDT and CDR2 is YNNKEL in the germline V gene (reference sequence). Trimming shortened V by 3 bases and J by 4 bases, and 3 bases separated the two germline ends. This CDR3 region has 11 residues. CDR3 nucleotide sequence: TGTGCCAGCAGCCATATCTATGGCTACACCTTC. This codes for CASSHIYGYTF.

The chain is built from TRBV11-3 and TRBJ1-1; D remains unclear. The CDR3 consists of 13 residues. V lost 4 bases to trimming and J lost 1 base, with 7 bases between them. Germline lookup yields CDR1 SGHNT and CDR2 YENEEA. CDR3 sequence (DNA): TGTGCCAGCAGCTCGTACAGGAACACTGAAGCTTTCTTT. This codes for CASSSYRNTEAFF.

Here the CDR3 reads CASSPRTSGGGGITDTQYF. The CDR3 nucleotides are TGTGCCAGCAGCCCCAGGACCTCTGGAGGCGGGGGAATCACAGATACGCAGTATTTT. The gene calls are TRBV5-5 and TRBJ2-3, with TRBD2 matching over 7 bases. The CDR3 is 19 amino acids. Per the germline V gene, CDR1 is SGHKS and CDR2 is YYEKEE (reference sequence). V shed 4 bases and J 2 bases; nucleotides not matched to a gene: 19. The whole variable domain, remainder taken from reference TRBV5-5 and TRBJ2-3, is DAGVTQSPTHLIKTRGQQVTLRCSPISGHKSVSWYQQVLGQGPQFIFQYYEKEERGRGNFPDRFSARQFPNYSSELNVNALLLGDSALYLCASSPRTSGGGGITDTQYFGPGTRLTVL.

This clone was counted between two and nine times. The rearrangement joins TRBV4-1 to TRBJ1-6; 8 nucleotides agree with TRBD1. The CDR3 is 17 residues long. V was clipped by 0 bases and J by 10 bases; unmatched bases: 11. The germline gives CDR1 MGHRA, CDR2 YSYEKL. CDR3 DNA: TGCGCCAGCAGCCAAGATTCAGACAGGGGTTCCTCATCACCCCTCCACTTT. Its protein product is CASSQDSDRGSSSPLHF.

This chain joins TRBV10-1 and TRBJ1-1; D remains ambiguous. The V end was cut by 3 bases, the J end by 0 bases, with 5 bases between. The CDR3 runs to 13 residues. Germline CDR1 is WNHNN and CDR2 is SYGVQD (reference sequence). The CDR3, as DNA: TGCGCCAGCAGTGAAGCCGTGAACACTGAAGCTTTCTTT. It translates to CASSEAVNTEAFF.

The chain uses TRBV5-4 and TRBJ1-2, with a tentative D call TRBD1 (5 bases). Germline V lookup: CDR1 SGHNT, CDR2 YYREEE (reference sequence). Trimming took 9 bases from V and 2 from J, leaving 11 bases between them. This CDR3 region has 12 residues. The CDR3 reads CATTGGNYGYTF. The CDR3 DNA reads TGTGCCACCACGGGGGGGAACTATGGCTACACCTTC.